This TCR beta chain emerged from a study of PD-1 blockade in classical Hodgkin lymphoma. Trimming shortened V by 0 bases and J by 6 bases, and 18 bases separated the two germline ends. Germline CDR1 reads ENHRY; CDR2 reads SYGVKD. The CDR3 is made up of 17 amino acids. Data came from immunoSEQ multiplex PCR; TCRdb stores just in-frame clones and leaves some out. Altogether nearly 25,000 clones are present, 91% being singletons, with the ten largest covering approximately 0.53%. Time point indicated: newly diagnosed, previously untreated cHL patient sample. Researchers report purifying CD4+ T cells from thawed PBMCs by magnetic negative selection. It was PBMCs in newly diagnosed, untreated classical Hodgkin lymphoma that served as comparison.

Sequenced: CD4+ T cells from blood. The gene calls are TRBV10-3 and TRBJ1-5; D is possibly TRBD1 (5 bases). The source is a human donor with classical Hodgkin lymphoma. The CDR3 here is CAISESFRAGLTQPQHF. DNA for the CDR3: TGTGCCATCAGTGAGTCTTTCCGGGCAGGGCTTACTCAGCCCCAGCATTTT.